A selection of T cell receptor beta chains follows, all from one sample in a study of OX40 agonist ivuxolimab in advanced cancers. The repertoire was sequenced with immunoSEQ multiplex PCR; TCRdb's copy has only in-frame clones and lacks some. The sample lists about 46,000 clones, approximately 86% seen once, with about 11% in the top ten. The material was CD4+ or CD8+ T cells sorted from blood, obtained in a trial of the OX40 agonist ivuxolimab. Every receptor here comes from an adult with an advanced solid tumor such as melanoma, head and neck, liver or kidney cancer. Both conserved end residues are part of each CDR3. Each record gives: CDR3 protein, CDR3 DNA, V gene, J gene, D gene, clone size. The D gene is left open where the match is weak. Expanded clones get a size class; other rows say once, few or many, or leave the size out.

CDR3aa: CASLRTGGVFSPMETQYF
CDR3nt: TGTGCCAGCCTCCGAACGGGGGGGGTTTTTTCTCCGATGGAGACCCAGTACTTC
v_gene: TRBV10-3
j_gene: TRBJ2-5
d_gene: TRBD2
abundance: once

CDR3aa: CASSLGGLSNTEAFF
CDR3nt: TGCGCCAGCAGCTTAGGAGGACTCTCGAACACTGAAGCTTTCTTT
v_gene: TRBV5-1
j_gene: TRBJ1-1
d_gene: .
abundance: .

CDR3aa: CASSLNPYNSPLHF
CDR3nt: TGTGCCAGCAGTTTGAACCCTTATAATTCACCCCTCCACTTT
v_gene: TRBV27
j_gene: TRBJ1-6
d_gene: .
abundance: .

CDR3aa: CASSLGYTQQYF
CDR3nt: TGCGCCAGCAGCTTGGGCTATACCCAACAGTACTTC
v_gene: TRBV5-1
j_gene: TRBJ2-7
d_gene: .
abundance: .

CDR3aa: CASSHQPSGSPYEQYF
CDR3nt: TGCGCCAGCAGCCATCAACCTAGCGGGAGTCCCTACGAGCAGTACTTC
v_gene: TRBV4-1
j_gene: TRBJ2-7
d_gene: TRBD2
abundance: .

CDR3aa: CASGRGSSYEQYF
CDR3nt: TGTGCCAGTGGCAGGGGGAGCTCCTACGAGCAGTACTTC
v_gene: TRBV6-1
j_gene: TRBJ2-7
d_gene: TRBD1
abundance: .

CDR3aa: CASSPGRYNSPLHF
CDR3nt: TGTGCCAGCAGTCCGGGTCGCTATAATTCACCCCTCCACTTT
v_gene: TRBV27
j_gene: TRBJ1-6
d_gene: .
abundance: .

CDR3aa: CASSLLGNGYTF
CDR3nt: TGTGCCAGCAGCCTACTTGGGAACGGCTACACCTTC
v_gene: TRBV7-9
j_gene: TRBJ1-2
d_gene: .
abundance: .

CDR3aa: CASSSTGEISGELFF
CDR3nt: TGTGCCAGCAGTTCAACAGGGGAAATAAGCGGGGAGCTGTTTTTT
v_gene: TRBV6-5
j_gene: TRBJ2-2
d_gene: TRBD1
abundance: .

CDR3aa: CASSRDRVYNEQFF
CDR3nt: TGCGCCAGCAGTAGAGACAGGGTATACAATGAGCAGTTCTTC
v_gene: TRBV4-3
j_gene: TRBJ2-1
d_gene: TRBD1
abundance: once

CDR3aa: CASSTGTGGYGYTF
CDR3nt: TGTGCCAGCAGCACCGGGACAGGGGGCTATGGCTACACCTTC
v_gene: TRBV13
j_gene: TRBJ1-2
d_gene: TRBD1
abundance: .

CDR3aa: CASTPGGQAYEQYF
CDR3nt: TGTGCCAGCACTCCAGGGGGCCAAGCCTACGAGCAGTACTTC
v_gene: TRBV6-6
j_gene: TRBJ2-7
d_gene: TRBD1
abundance: .

CDR3aa: CASSTSGGQETQYF
CDR3nt: TGTGCCAGCAGCACTAGCGGGGGCCAAGAGACCCAGTACTTC
v_gene: TRBV4-2
j_gene: TRBJ2-5
d_gene: TRBD2
abundance: .

CDR3aa: CASSPGQGCDEQFF
CDR3nt: TGCGCCAGCAGTCCGGGACAGGGTTGTGATGAGCAGTTCTTC
v_gene: TRBV23-1
j_gene: TRBJ2-1
d_gene: TRBD1
abundance: .

CDR3aa: CASRFGASTDTQYF
CDR3nt: TGTGCCAGCAGATTCGGTGCTAGCACAGATACGCAGTATTTT
v_gene: TRBV7-9
j_gene: TRBJ2-3
d_gene: .
abundance: few

CDR3aa: CASSARHDEQFF
CDR3nt: TGTGCCAGCAGCGCGCGGCACGATGAGCAGTTCTTC
v_gene: TRBV7-2
j_gene: TRBJ2-1
d_gene: .
abundance: .

CDR3aa: CASTSQGSHEQYF
CDR3nt: TGTGCCAGCACTAGCCAGGGTAGCCACGAGCAGTACTTC
v_gene: TRBV21-1
j_gene: TRBJ2-7
d_gene: .
abundance: once

CDR3aa: CASSPDPGQEYYEQYF
CDR3nt: TGTGCCAGCAGCCCGGATCCGGGACAGGAATACTACGAGCAGTACTTC
v_gene: TRBV7-6
j_gene: TRBJ2-7
d_gene: TRBD1
abundance: .

CDR3aa: CASSWSGYNEQFF
CDR3nt: TGTGCCAGTAGTTGGTCGGGTTACAATGAGCAGTTCTTC
v_gene: TRBV19
j_gene: TRBJ2-1
d_gene: .
abundance: .

CDR3aa: CASSPGGSPETQYF
CDR3nt: TGTGCCAGCAGCCCTGGGGGTAGCCCGGAGACCCAGTACTTC
v_gene: TRBV4-2
j_gene: TRBJ2-5
d_gene: .
abundance: .

CDR3aa: CASSRQGRHYGYTF
CDR3nt: TGTGCCAGCAGTAGACAGGGACGTCACTATGGCTACACCTTC
v_gene: TRBV28
j_gene: TRBJ1-2
d_gene: TRBD1
abundance: once

CDR3aa: CASSLGLMTEAFF
CDR3nt: TGTGCCAGCAGTTTAGGTCTGATGACTGAAGCTTTCTTT
v_gene: TRBV27
j_gene: TRBJ1-1
d_gene: .
abundance: .

CDR3aa: CASSFVQNTYEQYF
CDR3nt: TGCGCCAGCAGCTTCGTACAAAACACCTACGAGCAGTACTTC
v_gene: TRBV5-1
j_gene: TRBJ2-7
d_gene: .
abundance: .

CDR3aa: CATPGGVGTDTQYF
CDR3nt: TGTGCCACCCCCGGGGGAGTGGGCACAGATACGCAGTATTTT
v_gene: TRBV6-4
j_gene: TRBJ2-3
d_gene: .
abundance: once

CDR3aa: CASSSPKGAFF
CDR3nt: TGTGCCAGCAGCTCCCCTAAAGGAGCTTTCTTT
v_gene: TRBV7-9
j_gene: TRBJ1-1
d_gene: .
abundance: .

CDR3aa: CASSWTGIDEQFF
CDR3nt: TGTGCCAGCAGCTGGACAGGGATCGATGAGCAGTTCTTC
v_gene: TRBV7-2
j_gene: TRBJ2-1
d_gene: TRBD1
abundance: .

CDR3aa: CASSPLRYQPQHF
CDR3nt: TGTGCCAGCTCACCATTACGGTATCAGCCCCAGCATTTT
v_gene: TRBV18
j_gene: TRBJ1-5
d_gene: .
abundance: few

CDR3aa: CASRGGYEQYF
CDR3nt: TGTGCCAGCAGAGGGGGCTACGAGCAGTACTTC
v_gene: TRBV27
j_gene: TRBJ2-7
d_gene: .
abundance: .

CDR3aa: CASYTTASSYEQYF
CDR3nt: TGTGCCAGCTATACGACAGCAAGCTCCTACGAGCAGTACTTC
v_gene: TRBV7-9
j_gene: TRBJ2-7
d_gene: .
abundance: .

CDR3aa: CASSLGGLNTEAFF
CDR3nt: TGTGCCAGCAGTTTAGGGGGTTTGAACACTGAAGCTTTCTTT
v_gene: TRBV27
j_gene: TRBJ1-1
d_gene: .
abundance: .

CDR3aa: CASSQEAGVRPQHF
CDR3nt: TGCGCCAGCAGCCAAGAAGCTGGGGTGCGACCCCAGCATTTT
v_gene: TRBV4-1
j_gene: TRBJ1-5
d_gene: .
abundance: .

CDR3aa: CASSDRGDTGELFF
CDR3nt: TGTGCCAGCAGTGACAGGGGGGACACCGGGGAGCTGTTTTTT
v_gene: TRBV6-4
j_gene: TRBJ2-2
d_gene: .
abundance: .

CDR3aa: CASSLYRGLKLFF
CDR3nt: TGTGCCAGCAGTTTATACAGGGGCCTAAAACTGTTTTTT
v_gene: TRBV27
j_gene: TRBJ1-4
d_gene: TRBD1
abundance: .

CDR3aa: CASSMKGYTEAFF
CDR3nt: TGTGCCAGTAGTATGAAGGGGTACACTGAAGCTTTCTTT
v_gene: TRBV19
j_gene: TRBJ1-1
d_gene: .
abundance: many

CDR3aa: CASSPPSGTGAYEQYF
CDR3nt: TGTGCCAGCTCACCACCTAGTGGGACAGGGGCCTACGAGCAGTACTTC
v_gene: TRBV18
j_gene: TRBJ2-7
d_gene: TRBD1
abundance: once

CDR3aa: CASSVVPAPRGYTF
CDR3nt: TGTGCCAGCAGCGTAGTTCCAGCCCCCCGGGGCTACACCTTC
v_gene: TRBV9
j_gene: TRBJ1-2
d_gene: .
abundance: few

CDR3aa: CASSIGASGVYEQYF
CDR3nt: TGTGCCAGTAGTATTGGGGCTAGCGGAGTCTACGAGCAGTACTTC
v_gene: TRBV19
j_gene: TRBJ2-7
d_gene: TRBD2
abundance: .

CDR3aa: CASRRSINGYTF
CDR3nt: TGTGCCAGCAGGCGGTCTATAAATGGCTACACCTTC
v_gene: TRBV27
j_gene: TRBJ1-2
d_gene: .
abundance: .

CDR3aa: CASSLQRLAGEVTQYF
CDR3nt: TGTGCCAGCTCACTCCAAAGACTAGCGGGAGAGGTTACGCAGTATTTT
v_gene: TRBV18
j_gene: TRBJ2-3
d_gene: TRBD2
abundance: .

CDR3aa: CASSSYYEQYF
CDR3nt: TGTGCCAGTAGTAGTTATTACGAGCAGTACTTC
v_gene: TRBV19
j_gene: TRBJ2-7
d_gene: .
abundance: .

CDR3aa: CASSRDRGETGELFF
CDR3nt: TGTGCCAGCAGCCGAGACAGGGGTGAGACCGGGGAGCTGTTTTTT
v_gene: TRBV7-9
j_gene: TRBJ2-2
d_gene: TRBD1
abundance: .

CDR3aa: CASSPGIGSFGTEAFF
CDR3nt: TGTGCCAGCAGTCCAGGGATCGGGTCCTTTGGCACTGAAGCTTTCTTT
v_gene: TRBV2
j_gene: TRBJ1-1
d_gene: .
abundance: many

CDR3aa: CASSVSGTNQETQYF
CDR3nt: TGTGCCAGCAGCGTTTCCGGGACTAATCAAGAGACCCAGTACTTC
v_gene: TRBV9
j_gene: TRBJ2-5
d_gene: TRBD2
abundance: few

CDR3aa: CASSLEAVYGYTF
CDR3nt: TGCGCCAGCAGCTTGGAGGCAGTTTATGGCTACACCTTC
v_gene: TRBV5-1
j_gene: TRBJ1-2
d_gene: .
abundance: once

CDR3aa: CASSLPRNLGEQYF
CDR3nt: TGTGCCAGCAGCTTACCTCGCAATTTGGGCGAGCAGTACTTC
v_gene: TRBV7-2
j_gene: TRBJ2-7
d_gene: .
abundance: .

CDR3aa: CASSLNGNNQPQHF
CDR3nt: TGTGCCAGCAGTTTAAACGGAAACAATCAGCCCCAGCATTTT
v_gene: TRBV28
j_gene: TRBJ1-5
d_gene: .
abundance: .

CDR3aa: CASSDDDRGAYSYEQYF
CDR3nt: TGTGCCAGCAGCGATGACGACAGGGGCGCTTACTCCTACGAGCAGTACTTC
v_gene: TRBV7-9
j_gene: TRBJ2-7
d_gene: TRBD1
abundance: .

CDR3aa: CASSQELSQPNQPQHF
CDR3nt: TGCGCCAGCAGCCAAGAGTTGTCACAGCCCAATCAGCCCCAGCATTTT
v_gene: TRBV4-1
j_gene: TRBJ1-5
d_gene: .
abundance: .

CDR3aa: CASSSGGVIYNEQFF
CDR3nt: TGTGCCAGCAGTTCAGGGGGCGTAATCTACAATGAGCAGTTCTTC
v_gene: TRBV27
j_gene: TRBJ2-1
d_gene: TRBD1
abundance: .

CDR3aa: CASSYGTVSSPLHF
CDR3nt: TGTGCCAGCAGTTACGGCACCGTGAGTTCACCCCTCCACTTT
v_gene: TRBV6-5
j_gene: TRBJ1-6
d_gene: .
abundance: few

CDR3aa: CASSLAPGLAYTGELFF
CDR3nt: TGTGCCAGCAGCTTAGCCCCGGGACTAGCGTACACCGGGGAGCTGTTTTTT
v_gene: TRBV7-9
j_gene: TRBJ2-2
d_gene: TRBD2
abundance: .

CDR3aa: CASTRSTDTQYF
CDR3nt: TGTGCCAGCACGCGAAGCACAGATACGCAGTATTTT
v_gene: TRBV28
j_gene: TRBJ2-3
d_gene: .
abundance: .

CDR3aa: CASSFRGQGNTEAFF
CDR3nt: TGTGCCAGCAGCTTCAGGGGGCAGGGAAACACTGAAGCTTTCTTT
v_gene: TRBV27
j_gene: TRBJ1-1
d_gene: TRBD1
abundance: once

CDR3aa: CASSKTSLAGGRYEQYF
CDR3nt: TGTGCCAGCAGCAAAACTTCACTAGCGGGAGGGCGGTACGAGCAGTACTTC
v_gene: TRBV7-2
j_gene: TRBJ2-7
d_gene: TRBD2
abundance: .